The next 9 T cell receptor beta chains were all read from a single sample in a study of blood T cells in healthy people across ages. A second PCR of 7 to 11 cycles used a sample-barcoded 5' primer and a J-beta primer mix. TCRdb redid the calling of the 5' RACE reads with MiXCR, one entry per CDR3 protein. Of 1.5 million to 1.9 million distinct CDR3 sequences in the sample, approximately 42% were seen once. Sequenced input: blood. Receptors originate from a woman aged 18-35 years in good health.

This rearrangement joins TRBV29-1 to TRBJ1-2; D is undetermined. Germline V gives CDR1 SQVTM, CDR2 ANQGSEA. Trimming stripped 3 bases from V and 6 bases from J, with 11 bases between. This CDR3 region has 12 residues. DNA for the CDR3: TGCAGCGTTGAGCCTGTCCATCATGGCTACACCTTC. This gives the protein CSVEPVHHGYTF.

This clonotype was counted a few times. CDR3 sequence (DNA): TGCAGCGTGTCCGAGAGGAGTTCGAGAGAGACCCAGTACTTC. Its translation: CSVSERSSRETQYF. This chain uses TRBV29-1 with TRBJ2-5; the D is unclear. The CDR3 runs to 14 residues. Germline V gene lookup returns CDR1 SQVTM and CDR2 ANQGSEA. V gave up 6 bases and J gave up 4 bases, with 18 bases separating them.

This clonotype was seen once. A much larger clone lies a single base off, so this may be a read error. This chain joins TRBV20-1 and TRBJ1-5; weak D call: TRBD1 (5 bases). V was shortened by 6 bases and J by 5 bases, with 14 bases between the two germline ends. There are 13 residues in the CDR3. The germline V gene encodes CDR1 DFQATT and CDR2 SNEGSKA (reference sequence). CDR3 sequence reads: CSAGDGYDQPQHF. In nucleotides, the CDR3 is TGCAGTGCGGGGGACGGATACGATCAGCCCCAGCATTTT.

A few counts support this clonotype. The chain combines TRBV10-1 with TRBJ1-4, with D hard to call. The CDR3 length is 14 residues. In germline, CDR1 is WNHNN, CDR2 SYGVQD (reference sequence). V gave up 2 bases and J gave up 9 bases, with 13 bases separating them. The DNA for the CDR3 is TGCGCCAGCAGTGAGGTATGGAGGAGTAAAAAACTGTTTTTT. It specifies CASSEVWRSKKLFF.

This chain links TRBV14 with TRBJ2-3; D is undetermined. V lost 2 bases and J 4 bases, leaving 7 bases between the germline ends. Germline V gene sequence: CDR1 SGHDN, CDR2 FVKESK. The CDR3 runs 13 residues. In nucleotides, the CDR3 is TGTGCCAGCAGCCAATTCGCCCCAGATACGCAGTATTTT. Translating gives CASSQFAPDTQYF.

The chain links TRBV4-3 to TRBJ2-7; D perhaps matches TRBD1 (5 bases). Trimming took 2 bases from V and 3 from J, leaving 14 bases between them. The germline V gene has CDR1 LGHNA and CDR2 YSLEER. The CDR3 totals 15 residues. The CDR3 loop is CASSQTRTSHYEQYF. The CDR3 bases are TGCGCCAGCAGCCAAACCAGGACATCCCACTACGAGCAGTACTTC.

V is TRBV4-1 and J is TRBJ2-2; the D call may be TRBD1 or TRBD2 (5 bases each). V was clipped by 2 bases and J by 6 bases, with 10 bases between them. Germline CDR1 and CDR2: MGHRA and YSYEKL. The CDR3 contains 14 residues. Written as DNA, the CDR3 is TGCGCCAGCAGCCAATCATTGGGGGCCGGGGAGCTGTTTTTT. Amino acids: CASSQSLGAGELFF.

The CDR3 region has the DNA TGTGCCAGCAGCCCAGACGTGGATACGCAGTATTTT. Amino acid sequence: CASSPDVDTQYF. The chain combines TRBV13 with TRBJ2-3; no clear D. The CDR3 contains 12 residues. Trimming removed 5 bases from V and 6 bases from J, with 9 bases in between. CDR1 and CDR2 from the germline V gene are PRHDT and FYEKMQ (reference sequence).

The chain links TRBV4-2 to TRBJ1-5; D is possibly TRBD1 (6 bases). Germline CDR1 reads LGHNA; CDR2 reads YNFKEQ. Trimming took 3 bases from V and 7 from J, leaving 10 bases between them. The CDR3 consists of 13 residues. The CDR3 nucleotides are TGTGCCAGCAGCCAGCAGGGGCTGCAGCCCCAGCATTTT. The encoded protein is CASSQQGLQPQHF.